This entry lists 23 T cell receptor beta chains sequenced from one sample in a study of metastatic and nonmetastatic thyroid tumors. With MiXCR, TCRdb called clones anew from the PCR reads. The data contain roughly 13,000 clones, about a quarter of them singletons. No treatment had been given to any patient before thyroid surgery. Material: tumor tissue. The receptors here all came from a female donor with papillary thyroid cancer or a benign thyroid nodule (not recorded which). Some clones in this sample may be carry-over from other donors' samples.

This clone was detected a few times. The chain carries TRBV6-1 and TRBJ2-7; 9 bases fit TRBD1. The CDR3 spans 13 residues. Unmatched junction bases numbered 9, after V lost 7 bases and J lost 8 bases. The V gene's germline CDR1 is MNHNS and CDR2 SASEGT. CDR3 loop: CASTQGAAFKQYF. CDR3 nucleotide sequence: TGTGCCAGCACACAGGGGGCCGCTTTTAAGCAGTACTTC.

This clone was counted ten times or more. The chain employs TRBV3-1 and TRBJ1-2, with D perhaps matching TRBD1 (6 bases). V lost 3 bases and J 6 bases, leaving 11 bases between the germline ends. The CDR3 is made up of 13 amino acids. Germline assignment: CDR1 LGHDT and CDR2 YNNKEL (reference sequence). Here the CDR3 reads CASSQSRGNGYTF. The CDR3 DNA follows: TGTGCCAGCAGCCAGTCCAGGGGCAATGGCTACACCTTC.

This clone was seen at least ten times. The chain is built from TRBV9 and TRBJ2-5, with D perhaps matching TRBD2 (5 bases). Germline-derived CDR1 and CDR2 are SGDLS and YYNGEE. The CDR3 length is 13 residues. V was shortened by 0 bases and J by 3 bases, with 6 bases between the two germline ends. The DNA of the CDR3 is TGTGCCAGCAGCGTAGAAGCGGAAGAGACCCAGTACTTC. Translated, it gives CASSVEAEETQYF. Supplemented by reference TRBV9 and TRBJ2-5, the full variable domain reads DSGVTQTPKHLITATGQRVTLRCSPRSGDLSVYWYQQSLDQGLQFLIQYYNGEERAKGNILERFSAQQFPDLHSELNLSSLELGDSALYFCASSVEAEETQYFGPGTRLLVL.

Details on this clone: A read error may account for a junction end that differs from germline. The chain is built from TRBV6-1 and TRBJ1-1; no firm D call. The CDR3 has 12 residues. Germline-derived CDR1 and CDR2 are MNHNS and SASEGT. CDR3 residues: CASTRECTEAFF. The CDR3 DNA reads as TGCGCCAGTACAAGGGAGTGCACTGAAGCTTTCTTT.

This clone was counted many times. V and J are TRBV10-2 and TRBJ2-1, with 12 bases that match TRBD2. Germline V gives CDR1 WSHSY, CDR2 SAAADI. V lost 6 bases to trimming and J lost 7 bases; unmatched junction nucleotides: 1. This CDR3 has 13 residues. CDR3 coding DNA: TGCGCCAGCAGGCTAGCGGGAGGGAATGAGCAGTTCTTC. It codes for CASRLAGGNEQFF.

V gene TRBV5-1 combines with J gene TRBJ2-7, with 8 positions matching TRBD1. Per the germline V gene, CDR1 is SGHRS and CDR2 is YFSETQ. The CDR3 is made up of 16 amino acids. V lost 5 bases, J lost 0 bases, and 10 bases stayed unmatched. CDR3 sequence (DNA): TGCGCCAGCAGGGACCCTAGTCAGGGGGCCTCCTACGAGCAGTACTTC. As protein: CASRDPSQGASYEQYF.

By sample share, this clone is medium-sized (0.01 to 0.1%). The V call is TRBV3-1, the J call TRBJ2-7; tentatively, D is TRBD1 (6 bases). The CDR3 totals 15 residues. The germline CDR1 and CDR2 sequences are LGHDT and YNNKEL (reference sequence). The V end was cut by 4 bases, the J end by 3 bases, with 16 bases between. The chain's CDR3 is CASSRPGTRIYEQYF. The CDR3 DNA reads as TGTGCCAGCAGCCGACCCGGGACAAGGATCTACGAGCAGTACTTC.

By sample fraction, this clone is medium-sized. V is TRBV6-1 and J is TRBJ1-1; D is undetermined. Germline-derived CDR1 and CDR2 are MNHNS and SASEGT. Trimming pared 4 bases from V and 4 bases from J, leaving 10 bases between. The CDR3 consists of 13 residues. Here the CDR3 reads CASSGLEITEAFF. CDR3 bases: TGTGCCAGCAGTGGATTAGAAATCACTGAAGCTTTCTTT.

This clone turned up a few times. The rearrangement links TRBV6-5 to TRBJ1-2, with 11 bases fitting TRBD1. The CDR3 extends over 16 amino acids. J was trimmed by 0 bases and V by 0 bases; bases with no gene match: 0. Germline V lookup: CDR1 MNHEY, CDR2 SVGAGI. The CDR3 sequence: CASSYSGQGANYGYTF. The CDR3, as DNA: TGTGCCAGCAGTTACTCGGGACAGGGGGCTAACTATGGCTACACCTTC.

This clone showed up just a few times. The chain recombines TRBV24-1 with TRBJ2-1; D is unclear. V dropped 8 bases and J dropped 4 bases, with 17 bases sitting between them. CDR3 size: 15 residues. Germline values: CDR1 KGHDR, CDR2 SFDVKD. Here the CDR3 reads CATIYKSHQYNEQFF. The CDR3 nucleotides read TGTGCCACCATTTATAAGTCACATCAGTACAATGAGCAGTTCTTC.

The CDR3 here is CASSPWTSSDEQYF. CDR3 sequence (DNA): TGCGCCAGCAGCCCGTGGACTAGTTCGGACGAGCAGTACTTC. This chain joins TRBV4-3 and TRBJ2-7, with TRBD2 matching 7 bases. Germline V gene data show CDR1 as LGHNA and CDR2 as YSLEER. The V and J ends lost 4 bases and 5 bases, in that order; junction bases with no gene match: 8. This CDR3 spans 14 amino acids.

CDR3 bases: TGTGCCGTTAGCACTACAGGGAGCTCCTACGAGCAGTACTTC. It encodes CAVSTTGSSYEQYF. V usage is TRBV19 and J usage is TRBJ2-7; the D gene is possibly TRBD1 (6 bases). Trimming stripped 11 bases from V and 0 bases from J, with 17 bases between. Germline V gene sequence: CDR1 LNHDA, CDR2 SQIVND (reference sequence). This CDR3 has 14 amino acids.

This clone was picked up many times. A much larger clone differs from this one at a single base, so this may be a read error. This likely comes from a read error, as the CDR3 has no conserved phenylalanine or tryptophan at its end. J is TRBJ1-3 and V is TRBV9, with D possibly TRBD1 on 6 matching bases. The V gene's germline CDR1 is SGDLS and CDR2 YYNGEE. The CDR3 is made up of 14 amino acids. Trimming pared 1 base from V and 2 bases from J, leaving 7 bases between. The CDR3 spells CASSVTGTGNTIYL. In DNA form, the CDR3 reads TGTGCCAGCAGCGTAACAGGGACTGGAAACACCATATATCTT.

The V gene is TRBV20-1, the J gene TRBJ2-7; TRBD1 is a possible D gene (5 bases). This CDR3 comprises 17 residues. CDR1 is DFQATT and CDR2 is SNEGSKA in the germline V gene (reference sequence). V was pared by 4 bases and J by 0 bases, with 22 bases between. CDR3 nucleotides: TGCAGTGCTATAGCTACGGACATGGGGCTGGACTCCTACGAGCAGTACTTC. Translating gives CSAIATDMGLDSYEQYF.

The chain couples TRBV27 to TRBJ1-2, with 7 bases fitting TRBD1. V trimming: 4 bases; J trimming: 2 bases; junction bases outside the gene matches: 7. The germline V gene encodes CDR1 MNHEY and CDR2 SMNVEV (reference sequence). This CDR3 is built from 15 residues. The chain's CDR3 is CASSSADRANYGYTF. CDR3 bases: TGTGCCAGCAGTTCGGCCGACAGGGCAAACTATGGCTACACCTTC.

This chain joins TRBV5-1 and TRBJ2-2; 8 nucleotides align to TRBD2. The CDR3 spans 16 residues. Per germline, CDR1 SGHRS and CDR2 YFSETQ. Unmatched junction bases numbered 6, after V lost 4 bases and J lost 1 base. CDR3 region: CASSLLAAGNTGELFF. CDR3 nucleotide sequence: TGCGCCAGCAGCCTACTAGCGGCGGGGAACACCGGGGAGCTGTTTTTT.

This clone was picked up many times. V gene TRBV2 combines with J gene TRBJ1-1, with D perhaps TRBD1 (6 bases). Per germline, CDR1 SNHLY and CDR2 FYNNEI. CDR3 length: 11 residues. The V end was cut by 4 bases, the J end by 6 bases, with 6 bases between. CDR3 loop: CASSGQAEAFF. CDR3 sequence (DNA): TGTGCCAGCAGTGGACAGGCTGAAGCTTTCTTT.

This clone is categorized as medium-sized. This sequence joins TRBV18 and TRBJ2-7; possibly TRBD2 for D (6 bases). The CDR3 length is 14 residues. Germline values: CDR1 KGHSH, CDR2 LQKENI. V was trimmed by 5 bases and J by 5 bases, leaving 16 bases between them. CDR3 amino acids: CASSYSGGSDEQYF. The CDR3, as DNA: TGTGCCAGCTCATACTCCGGAGGGTCGGACGAGCAGTACTTC.

There are a few counts of this clone. The V and J genes are TRBV20-1 and TRBJ2-1, with 9 bases that match TRBD2. The CDR3 is 11 residues long. CDR1 is DFQATT, CDR2 SNEGSKA, per germline (reference sequence). The CDR3 here is CMGTSFNEQFF. DNA for the CDR3: TGCATGGGGACTAGCTTCAATGAGCAGTTCTTC.

The chain uses TRBV30 and TRBJ2-2; TRBD2 aligns across 11 bases. Germline CDR1 reads GTSNPN; CDR2 reads SVGIG (reference sequence). Trimming removed 3 bases from V and 6 bases from J; junction bases left unmatched: 3. The CDR3 spans 14 residues. CDR3 bases: TGTGCCTGGAGACTAGCGGGAGTGGCCGGGGAGCTGTTTTTT. Encoded protein: CAWRLAGVAGELFF.

V is TRBV11-2 and J is TRBJ1-6; D possibly corresponds to TRBD1 (6 bases). CDR3 length equals 15 residues. In germline, CDR1 is SGHAT, CDR2 FQNNGV. With 0 bases removed from V and 8 bases from J, the gap between germline ends came to 11 bases. CDR3 sequence: CASSLEGARDSPLHF. CDR3 nucleotide sequence: TGTGCCAGCAGCTTAGAGGGGGCGAGAGATTCACCCCTCCACTTT.

In this sample, this clone is medium-sized. V and J are TRBV6-1 and TRBJ2-7; no clear D gene. CDR1 MNHNS and CDR2 SASEGT come from the germline V gene. The CDR3 sequence is 13 residues long. V lost 6 bases and J 2 bases, leaving 11 bases between the germline ends. In nucleotides, the CDR3 is TGTGCCAGCAGCCCCGCCAGCACCTACGAGCAGTACTTC. Protein sequence: CASSPASTYEQYF.

V and J are TRBV20-1 and TRBJ2-7, with a tentative D call TRBD2 (5 bases). With 3 bases removed from V and 4 bases from J, the gap between germline ends came to 7 bases. The CDR3 consists of 11 residues. CDR1 is DFQATT and CDR2 is SNEGSKA in the germline V gene (reference sequence). CDR3 in amino acids: CSASSGYEQYF. CDR3 bases: TGCAGTGCTAGTTCGGGGTACGAGCAGTACTTC.